These 2 T cell receptor beta chains were all obtained from the same sample, sequenced in a study of T-cell reconstitution after alpha-beta-depleted transplantation in children. Unique molecular identifiers were incorporated when the TCRbeta library was constructed. TCRdb itself ran the PCR reads through MiXCR, one entry per CDR3 protein. The data show about 90,000 distinct CDR3 sequences, 15% to 18% seen once. The starting material was PBMCs, mostly from graft donor cells, obtained 180 days after TCRalphabeta/CD19-depleted stem cell transplant. These receptors originate from a male patient between 2 and 9 years old who had a stem cell transplant for acute lymphoblastic leukemia, so the T cells may come from the graft donor.

This clonotype was recorded at least ten times. This rearrangement joins TRBV27 to TRBJ2-7, with 7 bases that match TRBD1. J gave up 4 bases and V 7 bases, and 13 bases lay outside the gene matches. The germline gives CDR1 MNHEY, CDR2 SMNVEV (reference sequence). This CDR3 has 15 residues. The CDR3 sequence is CASTSYSGQAYEQYF. In nucleotides, the CDR3 is TGTGCCAGCACTTCTTACTCCGGACAGGCGTACGAGCAGTACTTC.

This clonotype was seen repeatedly, ten times or more. The chain uses TRBV25-1 and TRBJ2-1; the D gene is possibly TRBD1 (6 bases). There are 13 residues in the CDR3. Germline loops: CDR1 MGHDK, CDR2 SYGVNS. V shed 10 bases and J shed 8 bases, with 18 bases lying between them. This CDR3 reads CATGDGAGYEQFF. DNA for the CDR3: TGTGCCACAGGGGACGGGGCTGGGTATGAGCAGTTCTTC.